The clone carrying this T cell receptor beta chain appeared many times. This sample was taken from a study of human T cells and chemical hapten exposure. Time point meaning: patch test 3, about 24 weeks after DPC sensitization. Treatment of the sample: therapeutic diphenylcyclopropenone sensitization with weekly scalp DPC. Germline V CDR1 and CDR2: SGHRS, YFSETQ. The CDR3 has 14 residues. Trimming cost V 4 bases and J 3 bases, with 10 bases left between them. The library attached unique molecular identifiers to individual cDNA molecules. TCRdb re-called the RACE reads through MiXCR, storing one row per CDR3 protein. Here the sample spans about 82,000 distinct CDR3 sequences, about an eighth being singletons.

The chain combines TRBV5-1 with TRBJ2-2, with D perhaps TRBD1 or TRBD2 (5 bases each). The TCR sequence derives from a woman between 45 and 65 years old with alopecia areata. Some clones in this sample may be carry-over from other donors' samples. Sequencing used whole blood, obtained in connection with sensitization to the hapten diphenylcyclopropenone (DPC). The CDR3 sequence: CASSRGRHTGELFF. In nucleotides, the CDR3 is TGCGCCAGCAGCCGGGGACGGCACACCGGGGAGCTGTTTTTT.